The 32 T cell receptor beta chains below all came from one sample that was sequenced in a study of cytomegalovirus exposure and HLA in healthy donors. In the PCR, 60 Vbeta and 13 Jbeta primers were used. Sequencing was performed with immunoSEQ multiplex PCR; in TCRdb, only in-frame clones are kept and a portion is missing. The table lists 75,000 to 90,000 clones, approximately 81% of them singletons. The sequenced sample consisted of PBMCs. The receptors derive from a middle-aged man in good health and CMV-seropositive.

The genes are TRBV25-1 and TRBJ1-2; possibly TRBD1 for D (6 bases). Trimming stripped 4 bases from V and 2 bases from J, with 11 bases between. The CDR3 sequence is 14 residues long. CDR1 is MGHDK, CDR2 SYGVNS, per germline. CDR3: CASSGTGTNYGYTF. In DNA form, the CDR3 reads TGTGCCAGCAGTGGGACCGGGACAAACTATGGCTACACCTTC.

The chain recombines TRBV19 with TRBJ1-6, with a possible D match to TRBD1 (5 bases). The CDR3 sequence is 16 residues long. Germline V gene data show CDR1 as LNHDA and CDR2 as SQIVND (reference sequence). Trimming removed 6 bases from V and 8 bases from J, with 20 bases in between. Here the CDR3 reads CASRTGREGGDSPLHF. In DNA, the CDR3 is TGTGCCAGTAGGACCGGGAGGGAGGGAGGGGATTCACCCCTCCACTTT.

The V and J genes are TRBV9 and TRBJ2-1; D possibly corresponds to TRBD2 (7 bases). Trimming left V 1 base short and J 10 bases short, with 21 bases between. Germline-derived CDR1 and CDR2 are SGDLS and YYNGEE. CDR3 length: 16 residues. CDR3 loop: CASSVSAASGRGEQFF. CDR3 DNA sequence: TGTGCCAGCAGCGTAAGCGCGGCTAGCGGAAGGGGGGAGCAGTTCTTC.

This rearrangement joins TRBV5-4 to TRBJ2-2, with TRBD2 as a possible D gene (6 bases). Germline V CDR1 and CDR2: SGHNT, YYREEE (reference sequence). V lost 2 bases, J lost 0 bases, and 11 bases lay in between. The CDR3 totals 16 residues. The CDR3 here is CASSLTGTSNTGELFF. CDR3 sequence (DNA): TGTGCCAGCAGCTTAACCGGGACTTCGAACACCGGGGAGCTGTTTTTT.

The chain employs TRBV10-1 and TRBJ2-5; 7 nucleotides agree with TRBD2. Germline lookup yields CDR1 WNHNN and CDR2 SYGVQD (reference sequence). The V gene end was trimmed by 1 base and the J gene end by 2 bases; junction bases not matched to a gene: 7. The CDR3 length is 16 residues. CDR3 amino acids: CASSELLTSLQETQYF. In nucleotides, the CDR3 is TGCGCCAGCAGTGAGTTGTTGACTAGCCTACAAGAGACCCAGTACTTC.

The V call is TRBV7-9, the J call TRBJ2-5; the D is unclear. The end of the DNA is better explained by TRBJ2-7, so the J call may be wrong. The CDR3 runs to 13 residues. Germline CDR1 is SEHNR and CDR2 is FQNEAQ (reference sequence). The DNA for the CDR3 is TGTGCCAGCAGCTCATCGAAAGTCTACGAGCAGTACTTC. Protein product: CASSSSKVYEQYF.

The J gene is TRBJ1-5, the V gene TRBV2, with a weak D call TRBD1 (6 bases). Trimming pared 7 bases from V and 3 bases from J, leaving 13 bases between. This CDR3 is built from 14 residues. CDR1 SNHLY and CDR2 FYNNEI come from the germline V gene. CDR3 protein: CASTVQGNNQPQHF. CDR3 nucleotides: TGTGCCAGCACCGTACAGGGAAACAATCAGCCCCAGCATTTT.

CDR3 amino acids: CASSQTTGGTNTGELFF. The CDR3 coding sequence is TGCGCCAGCAGCCAAACCACAGGGGGCACGAACACCGGGGAGCTGTTTTTT. This sequence joins TRBV4-1 and TRBJ2-2, with 9 bases lining up with TRBD1. After removal of 2 bases from V and 0 bases from J, the junction contained 4 bases not matched to a gene. Germline assignment: CDR1 MGHRA and CDR2 YSYEKL. This CDR3 region has 17 residues.

The V call is TRBV19, the J call TRBJ1-2, with unresolved D. This CDR3 contains 16 residues. The V end was cut by 0 bases, the J end by 3 bases, with 14 bases between. Per the germline V gene, CDR1 is LNHDA and CDR2 is SQIVND (reference sequence). The CDR3 nucleotides read TGTGCCAGTAGTATAGATCTTGGCGGCGCCCACTATGGCTACACCTTC. Its protein is CASSIDLGGAHYGYTF.

V gene TRBV6-6 combines with J gene TRBJ1-2; the match to TRBD1 covers 7 bases. Per the germline V gene, CDR1 is MNHNY and CDR2 is SVGAGI (reference sequence). The V gene end was trimmed by 5 bases and the J gene end by 4 bases; junction bases not matched to a gene: 10. The CDR3 sequence is 15 residues long. CDR3: CASSTETRDSYGYTF. As DNA, the CDR3 is TGTGCCAGCAGTACCGAAACCCGGGACAGCTATGGCTACACCTTC.

V is TRBV28 and J is TRBJ2-1, with TRBD2 as a possible D gene (6 bases). V lost 1 base and J 9 bases, leaving 13 bases between the germline ends. The CDR3 is made up of 14 amino acids. Germline V gene sequence: CDR1 MDHEN, CDR2 SYDVKM. CDR3 sequence reads: CASSLSIGTGEQFF. DNA for the CDR3: TGTGCCAGCAGTTTATCTATCGGGACTGGTGAGCAGTTCTTC. Variable domain in full (rest from reference TRBV28 and TRBJ2-1): DVKVTQSSRYLVKRTGEKVFLECVQDMDHENMFWYRQDPGLGLRLIYFSYDVKMKEKGDIPEGYSVSREKKERFSLILESASTNQTSMYLCASSLSIGTGEQFFGPGTRLTVL.

The chain links TRBV5-6 to TRBJ2-3; a weak D match, TRBD1 (6 bases). The germline CDR1 and CDR2 sequences are SGHDT and YYEEEE. V was cut by 2 bases and J by 1 base, with 8 bases left in between. This CDR3 has 14 residues. CDR3 DNA sequence: TGTGCCAGCAGCTTACAGGGCCGCACAGATACGCAGTATTTT. Its protein product is CASSLQGRTDTQYF.

J is TRBJ2-5 and V is TRBV6-1, with 12 positions matching TRBD1. The better agreement between TRBJ2-7 and the DNA end casts doubt on the J call. The CDR3 loop spans 14 amino acids. The germline V gene encodes CDR1 MNHNS and CDR2 SASEGT. The CDR3 DNA sequence: TGTGCCAGCAGTGTCGGGACAGGGGGCTGCGAGCAGTACTTC. This encodes CASSVGTGGCEQYF.

The chain carries TRBV5-4 and TRBJ1-2; D possibly corresponds to TRBD1 (5 bases). The V and J ends lost 4 bases and 0 bases respectively, with 16 bases between them. CDR1 SGHNT and CDR2 YYREEE come from the germline V gene (reference sequence). This CDR3 has 16 amino acids. CDR3 DNA: TGTGCCAGCAGCCCGGTCGTAGGGGTAGCTAACTATGGCTACACCTTC. Protein sequence: CASSPVVGVANYGYTF.

The chain has TRBV7-3 and TRBJ2-1; 7 bases map to TRBD2. With V trimmed by 5 bases and J by 5 bases, 15 bases remained unmatched. This CDR3 region has 17 residues. Germline CDR1 and CDR2: SGHTA and FQGTGA. The chain's CDR3 is CASSLSRGSGVDNEQFF. CDR3 nucleotides: TGTGCCAGCAGCCTTTCCCGAGGGAGCGGGGTGGACAATGAGCAGTTCTTC.

The chain recombines TRBV7-8 with TRBJ1-2; tentatively, D is TRBD1 (6 bases). The V end lost 5 bases, the J end lost 8 bases, and 12 bases lay between the germline ends. This CDR3 comprises 12 residues. The germline CDR1 and CDR2 sequences are SGHVS and FQNEAQ. CDR3 coding DNA: TGTGCCAGCAGCCACAACAGGGAGGGCTACACCTTC. As protein: CASSHNREGYTF.

The V and J genes are TRBV5-1 and TRBJ1-3; D gene ambiguous. The CDR3 covers 14 residues. The germline V and J ends were trimmed by 2 bases and 0 bases, with 6 bases remaining between them. Germline assignment: CDR1 SGHRS and CDR2 YFSETQ. CDR3 DNA sequence: TGCGCCAGCAGCTTACAAGACTCTGGAAACACCATATATTTT. Protein product: CASSLQDSGNTIYF.

The rearrangement joins TRBV10-1 to TRBJ2-7; the D gene is possibly TRBD2 (5 bases). The CDR3 loop spans 13 amino acids. The V end lost 3 bases, the J end lost 6 bases, and 12 bases lay between the germline ends. Germline assignment: CDR1 WNHNN and CDR2 SYGVQD (reference sequence). The CDR3 loop reads CASSDGGLGEQYF. CDR3 DNA sequence: TGCGCCAGCAGTGATGGAGGACTTGGCGAGCAGTACTTC.

The CDR3 is CASSLIKSGTVYGYTF. Written as DNA, the CDR3 is TGTGCCAGCAGTTTAATAAAATCCGGGACAGTATATGGCTACACCTTC. The chain couples TRBV28 to TRBJ1-2; 7 bases are a match to TRBD1. The CDR3 extends over 16 amino acids. Trimming took 2 bases from V and 5 from J; bases not matched to a gene: 11. Germline V gives CDR1 MDHEN, CDR2 SYDVKM.

The chain couples TRBV7-2 to TRBJ2-3, with 9 bases aligning to TRBD1. The CDR3 runs to 19 residues. Germline V gene lookup returns CDR1 SGHTA and CDR2 FQGNSA. V shed 5 bases and J 5 bases; nucleotides not matched to a gene: 20. The CDR3 DNA reads as TGTGCCAGCAGCCCAAGCGGGACAGGGATTGGATTTAAGCTAGATACGCAGTATTTT. Protein product: CASSPSGTGIGFKLDTQYF.

This clone was seen a single time. The genes are TRBV6-5 and TRBJ1-5, with 10 bases lining up with TRBD1. CDR3 length: 15 residues. Germline CDR1 reads MNHEY; CDR2 reads SVGAGI. V lost 8 bases to trimming and J lost 3 bases; unmatched junction nucleotides: 7. This CDR3 is CASARTGGNNQPQHF. Here the CDR3 DNA reads TGTGCCAGCGCACGGACAGGGGGAAACAATCAGCCCCAGCATTTT.

The V gene is TRBV29-1, the J gene TRBJ2-7; D is perhaps TRBD1 (6 bases). The V and J ends lost 6 bases and 3 bases respectively, with 12 bases between them. Looked up from germline, CDR1 is SQVTM and CDR2 is ANQGSEA. This CDR3 is 12 amino acids long. This CDR3 is CSVMTGLYEQYF. The CDR3 bases are TGCAGCGTAATGACAGGCCTCTACGAGCAGTACTTC.

The chain combines TRBV7-8 with TRBJ2-2; TRBD2 agrees at 8 bases. Trimming at V came to 2 bases and at J to 0 bases, leaving 11 bases not matched to a gene. The V gene's germline CDR1 is SGHVS and CDR2 FQNEAQ. CDR3 size: 19 residues. The CDR3 is CASSLLSGASGPNTGELFF. As DNA, the CDR3 is TGTGCCAGCAGCTTACTTTCTGGGGCTAGCGGGCCGAACACCGGGGAGCTGTTTTTT.

The chain joins TRBV5-1 to TRBJ2-7, with D perhaps matching TRBD2 (5 bases). Trimming pared 4 bases from V and 2 bases from J, leaving 13 bases between. This CDR3 comprises 14 residues. Germline assignment: CDR1 SGHRS and CDR2 YFSETQ. The CDR3 here is CASSPGLATYEQYF. In nucleotides, the CDR3 is TGCGCCAGCAGCCCAGGACTTGCCACCTACGAGCAGTACTTC.

The rearrangement links TRBV4-1 to TRBJ2-7, with D perhaps matching TRBD1 (5 bases). The germline gives CDR1 MGHRA, CDR2 YSYEKL. This CDR3 is built from 12 residues. Trimming took off 1 base at V and 5 bases at J, with 6 bases between the two ends. CDR3 amino acids: CASSQVRDEQYF. CDR3 coding DNA: TGCGCCAGCAGCCAAGTCAGGGACGAGCAGTACTTC.

The chain uses TRBV7-9 and TRBJ1-3; no firm D call. Germline values: CDR1 SEHNR, CDR2 FQNEAQ (reference sequence). CDR3 length: 14 amino acids. V lost 2 bases to trimming and J lost 4 bases, with 9 bases between them. The chain's CDR3 is CASSLRGSGNTIYF. CDR3 bases: TGTGCCAGCAGCTTAAGAGGGTCCGGAAACACCATATATTTT.

The chain combines TRBV10-1 with TRBJ2-3; weak D call: TRBD2 (6 bases). The CDR3 is 15 amino acids. Trimming took off 8 bases at V and 4 bases at J, with 19 bases between the two ends. Germline V lookup: CDR1 WNHNN, CDR2 SYGVQD (reference sequence). CDR3 region: CASRNPLGEADTQYF. The CDR3 DNA follows: TGCGCCAGCCGCAACCCACTGGGGGAGGCAGATACGCAGTATTTT.

In this sample, this clone turned up once. The chain combines TRBV2 with TRBJ2-1; a weak D match, TRBD2 (6 bases). Germline loops: CDR1 SNHLY, CDR2 FYNNEI. The CDR3 has 11 residues. The V end was cut by 7 bases, the J end by 5 bases, with 6 bases between. CDR3 sequence reads: CASIADNEQFF. The CDR3 coding sequence is TGTGCCAGCATAGCGGACAATGAGCAGTTCTTC. The complete variable domain, with remaining parts taken from reference TRBV2 and TRBJ2-1, reads EPEVTQTPSHQVTQMGQEVILRCVPISNHLYFYWYRQILGQKVEFLVSFYNNEISEKSEIFDDQFSVERPDGSNFTLKIRSTKLEDSAMYFCASIADNEQFFGPGTRLTVL.

The chain recombines TRBV28 with TRBJ2-7, with 8 bases aligning to TRBD2. Germline loops: CDR1 MDHEN, CDR2 SYDVKM. The junction had 8 bases not matched to a gene; V was cut back by 8 bases and J by 2 bases. This CDR3 spans 14 amino acids. The CDR3 bases are TGTGCCAGCGCCCGGGAGGGGGTAACCTACGAGCAGTACTTC. This sequence encodes CASAREGVTYEQYF.

The chain combines TRBV6-5 with TRBJ2-7, with TRBD2 identical over 9 bases. The germline gives CDR1 MNHEY, CDR2 SVGAGI. Trimming removed 2 bases from V and 0 bases from J; junction bases left unmatched: 2. The CDR3 covers 15 residues. The CDR3 sequence is CASSYVAGVSYEQYF. The CDR3 DNA follows: TGTGCCAGCAGTTACGTAGCGGGAGTCTCCTACGAGCAGTACTTC.

V gene TRBV4-1 combines with J gene TRBJ2-1; D is perhaps TRBD2 (6 bases). Germline CDR1 reads MGHRA; CDR2 reads YSYEKL. The CDR3 is made up of 17 amino acids. V was shortened by 1 base and J by 4 bases, with 17 bases between the two germline ends. CDR3 sequence reads: CASSQVRRGKGYNEQFF. Here the CDR3 DNA reads TGCGCCAGCAGCCAAGTGAGGCGGGGAAAGGGTTACAATGAGCAGTTCTTC.

This clone was picked up one time. The rearrangement links TRBV7-2 to TRBJ2-3, with 9 bases matching TRBD2. J was trimmed by 1 base and V by 5 bases; bases with no gene match: 7. The CDR3 runs 16 residues. Germline loops: CDR1 SGHTA, CDR2 FQGNSA. CDR3 sequence (DNA): TGTGCCAGCAGCCTTAGCGGGGGAGTCGGCACAGATACGCAGTATTTT. It codes for CASSLSGGVGTDTQYF. The complete variable domain, with remaining parts taken from reference TRBV7-2 and TRBJ2-3, reads GAGVSQSPSNKVTEKGKDVELRCDPISGHTALYWYRQSLGQGLEFLIYFQGNSAPDKSGLPSDRFSAERTGGSVSTLTIQRTQQEDSAVYLCASSLSGGVGTDTQYFGPGTRLTVL.